These 15 T cell receptor beta chains originate from one sample sequenced in a study of cytomegalovirus exposure and HLA in healthy donors. The study ran its PCR with 60 Vbeta and 13 Jbeta primers. Measured with immunoSEQ multiplex PCR; TCRdb has only the in-frame clones, and not every one. The table shows about 100,000 clones, with 79% occurring only once. The specimen sequenced was PBMCs. The receptors were sampled from a woman in her thirties or forties in good health and CMV-seronegative.

The chain carries TRBV4-3 and TRBJ1-4; D unclear. The CDR3 spans 13 residues. Trimming stripped 0 bases from V and 7 bases from J, with 6 bases between. Per germline, CDR1 LGHNA and CDR2 YSLEER. CDR3 protein: CASSQERVEKLFF. CDR3 DNA: TGCGCCAGCAGCCAAGAGAGGGTTGAAAAACTGTTTTTT.

This clone is a singleton in its sample. The chain uses TRBV6-5 and TRBJ1-6; 7 bases fit TRBD1. Germline values: CDR1 MNHEY, CDR2 SVGAGI. CDR3 length equals 13 residues. Unmatched junction bases numbered 4, after V lost 6 bases and J lost 8 bases. The CDR3, as DNA: TGTGCCAGCAGCGGACAGGACGATTCACCCCTCCACTTT. Its translation is CASSGQDDSPLHF.

The gene calls are TRBV6-6 and TRBJ1-2; D unclear. Germline CDR1 reads MNHNY; CDR2 reads SVGAGI (reference sequence). The CDR3 loop spans 10 amino acids. Trimming took 6 bases from V and 8 from J, leaving 7 bases between them. CDR3 protein: CASSYPGYTF. Here the CDR3 DNA reads TGTGCCAGCAGCTATCCAGGCTACACCTTC.

This clone was observed a handful of times. J is TRBJ1-1 and V is TRBV7-9; unclear D gene. V lost 3 bases to trimming and J lost 1 base, with 9 bases between them. There are 14 residues in the CDR3. CDR1 and CDR2 (germline): SEHNR, FQNEAQ (reference sequence). The CDR3 is CASSLAGGNTEAFF. CDR3 in DNA: TGTGCCAGCAGCTTGGCTGGAGGGAACACTGAAGCTTTCTTT.

The chain joins TRBV7-9 to TRBJ2-7; the D gene is possibly TRBD1 (6 bases). V gave up 5 bases and J gave up 1 base, with 12 bases separating them. CDR1 and CDR2 (germline): SEHNR, FQNEAQ (reference sequence). CDR3 length: 14 residues. The CDR3 region has the DNA TGTGCCAGCAGCCCTCCACAGGGTTCCTACGAGCAGTACTTC. Amino acid sequence: CASSPPQGSYEQYF.

The chain uses TRBV7-2 and TRBJ2-1; 7 bases are a match to TRBD2. The CDR3 length is 16 residues. Germline V gene data show CDR1 as SGHTA and CDR2 as FQGNSA. Trimming removed 2 bases from V and 8 bases from J; junction bases left unmatched: 12. This CDR3 reads CASSLLGRAVQDEQFF. DNA for the CDR3: TGTGCCAGCAGCTTACTAGGGAGGGCCGTTCAGGATGAGCAGTTCTTC.

This clone occurred once. The chain links TRBV9 to TRBJ2-2; TRBD1 is a possible D gene (6 bases). The CDR3 consists of 15 residues. Germline V gives CDR1 SGDLS, CDR2 YYNGEE. With 3 bases removed from V and 0 bases from J, the gap between germline ends came to 9 bases. The CDR3, as DNA: TGTGCCAGCAGCGCCGGACAGACGAACACCGGGGAGCTGTTTTTT. Protein: CASSAGQTNTGELFF.

This chain links TRBV30 with TRBJ1-5; a weak D match, TRBD1 (6 bases). V lost 0 bases, J lost 0 bases, and 15 bases lay in between. CDR1 GTSNPN and CDR2 SVGIG come from the germline V gene (reference sequence). The CDR3 is 17 amino acids. CDR3 sequence: CAWSVDRTPYSNQPQHF. CDR3 in DNA: TGTGCCTGGAGTGTCGACAGGACCCCATATAGCAATCAGCCCCAGCATTTT.

This chain uses TRBV18 with TRBJ1-1, with a weak D call TRBD1 (6 bases). The CDR3 runs to 15 residues. With 4 bases removed from V and 3 bases from J, the gap between germline ends came to 15 bases. Germline V gives CDR1 KGHSH, CDR2 LQKENI. CDR3 nucleotides: TGTGCCAGCTCACAGCGGGGGGCACTGGACACTGAAGCTTTCTTT. Translated: CASSQRGALDTEAFF.

This sequence joins TRBV28 and TRBJ1-4; TRBD1 matches at 8 bases. This CDR3 has 19 residues. Germline CDR1 is MDHEN and CDR2 is SYDVKM. V was clipped by 5 bases and J by 0 bases; unmatched bases: 14. CDR3 protein: CASSPHPGTGSATNEKLFF. DNA of the CDR3: TGTGCCAGCAGTCCTCACCCCGGGACAGGATCCGCAACTAATGAAAAACTGTTTTTT.

The V gene is TRBV23-1, the J gene TRBJ1-1; no definite D call. TRBV23-1 is identified as an open reading frame with a role that is uncertain. The ends were cut back, 9 bases at V and 5 bases at J, with 13 bases in the middle. This CDR3 spans 12 amino acids. The CDR3 here is CARLPQKTEAFF. CDR3 in DNA: TGCGCCAGATTACCACAGAAAACTGAAGCTTTCTTT.

This clone was detected once. The CDR3 region has the DNA TGTGCCAGCAGCTTCTCTGAGGGTTTCTATGGCTACACCTTC. It is translated as CASSFSEGFYGYTF. This rearrangement joins TRBV7-9 to TRBJ1-2, with D unresolved. CDR3 length equals 14 residues. Germline values: CDR1 SEHNR, CDR2 FQNEAQ (reference sequence). V was trimmed by 3 bases and J by 4 bases, leaving 12 bases between them.

V gene TRBV7-2 combines with J gene TRBJ2-2, with D possibly TRBD2 on 6 matching bases. This CDR3 has 16 residues. V shed 0 bases and J shed 0 bases, with 8 bases lying between them. Germline values: CDR1 SGHTA, CDR2 FQGNSA. In DNA form, the CDR3 reads TGTGCCAGCAGCTTAGCTCGGGGGACGAACACCGGGGAGCTGTTTTTT. Its translation: CASSLARGTNTGELFF.

The chain links TRBV11-2 to TRBJ2-3; 15 nucleotides agree with TRBD2. The CDR3 is 18 amino acids. Germline CDR1 reads SGHAT; CDR2 reads FQNNGV. V lost 1 base and J lost 5; bases outside the gene matches: 7. The CDR3 reads CASSLALGLAGGGDTQYF. CDR3 sequence (DNA): TGTGCCAGCAGCTTAGCCTTGGGACTAGCGGGGGGAGGAGATACGCAGTATTTT.

The chain recombines TRBV5-1 with TRBJ2-7; D possibly corresponds to TRBD2 (6 bases). The germline V and J ends were trimmed by 2 bases and 0 bases, with 9 bases remaining between them. This CDR3 region has 14 residues. Germline lookup yields CDR1 SGHRS and CDR2 YFSETQ. Written as DNA, the CDR3 is TGCGCCAGCAGCTTTGCGGGGAGCTCCTACGAGCAGTACTTC. This gives the protein CASSFAGSSYEQYF. The full variable domain, with the rest looked up from reference TRBV5-1 and TRBJ2-7, is KAGVTQTPRYLIKTRGQQVTLSCSPISGHRSVSWYQQTPGQGLQFLFEYFSETQRNKGNFPGRFSGRQFSNSRSEMNVSTLELGDSALYLCASSFAGSSYEQYFGPGTRLTVT.